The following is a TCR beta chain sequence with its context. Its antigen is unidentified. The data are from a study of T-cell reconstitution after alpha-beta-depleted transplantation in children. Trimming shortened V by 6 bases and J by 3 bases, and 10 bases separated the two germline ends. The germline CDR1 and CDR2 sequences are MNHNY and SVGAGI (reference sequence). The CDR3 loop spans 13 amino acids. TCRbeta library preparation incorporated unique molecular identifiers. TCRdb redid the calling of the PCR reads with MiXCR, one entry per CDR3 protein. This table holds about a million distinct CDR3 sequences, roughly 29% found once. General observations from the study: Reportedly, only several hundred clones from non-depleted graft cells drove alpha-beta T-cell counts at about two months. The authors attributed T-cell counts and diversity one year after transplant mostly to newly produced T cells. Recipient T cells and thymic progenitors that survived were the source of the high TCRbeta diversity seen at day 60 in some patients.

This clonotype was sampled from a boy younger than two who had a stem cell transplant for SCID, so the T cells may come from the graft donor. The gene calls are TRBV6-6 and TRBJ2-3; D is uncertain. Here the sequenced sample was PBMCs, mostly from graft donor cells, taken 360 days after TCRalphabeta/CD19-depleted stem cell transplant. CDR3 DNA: TGTGCCAGCAGCTTCCCCACTACAGATACGCAGTATTTT. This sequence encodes CASSFPTTDTQYF.